These T cell receptor beta chains were read from a single sample in a study of technical replicates of blood from a few donors. Data came from immunoSEQ multiplex PCR; TCRdb stores just in-frame clones and leaves some out. The sample has around 92,000 clones, about 95% seen once. Input material: T cells isolated from PBMCs. All receptors derive from a human donor in good health. Both conserved end residues are part of each CDR3. The size of a clone is reported for some rows only, either as once, few or many, or as a class for expanded clones.

V gene: TRBV15
clone size: once
CDR3 protein: CAAFRGSGYTF

V gene: TRBV19
clone size: -
CDR3 protein: CATRIPGQGYGYTF

V gene: TRBV30
clone size: -
CDR3 protein: CAWSVLLPLHF

V gene: TRBV28
clone size: -
CDR3 protein: CASSLWAGGTGYTF

V gene: TRBV6-1
clone size: -
CDR3 protein: CASGQIGTGANEQYF

V gene: TRBV28
clone size: -
CDR3 protein: CASYGNAQPDTNYGYTF

V gene: TRBV4-1
clone size: -
CDR3 protein: CASSRKTSGATYNEQFF

V gene: TRBV29-1
clone size: -
CDR3 protein: CSVRTGSTDTQYF

V gene: TRBV19
clone size: once
CDR3 protein: CASSIDLGQGTYNEQFF

V gene: TRBV6-6
clone size: -
CDR3 protein: CASSMYGTDYGYTF

V gene: TRBV4-1
clone size: -
CDR3 protein: CASSPRGGKTYEQYF

V gene: TRBV14
clone size: once
CDR3 protein: CASSPLQGTLFNEQFF

V gene: TRBV5-5
clone size: -
CDR3 protein: CASSFRDRNNEQFF

V gene: TRBV30
clone size: once
CDR3 protein: CAWSVRGTALNTIYF

V gene: TRBV9
clone size: -
CDR3 protein: CASSVEASRLNSPLHF

V gene: TRBV27
clone size: -
CDR3 protein: CASSLRGGGNQPQHF

V gene: TRBV15
clone size: -
CDR3 protein: CATSRGGTGGYNEQFF

V gene: TRBV5-5
clone size: few
CDR3 protein: CASRAEGTRAFF

V gene: TRBV11-2
clone size: -
CDR3 protein: CASSLGPDSPLHF

V gene: TRBV18
clone size: -
CDR3 protein: CASSVGATYEQYF

V gene: TRBV15
clone size: -
CDR3 protein: CATTPGEAGGSSYEQYF

V gene: TRBV5-4
clone size: -
CDR3 protein: CASRTSRGGSYEQYF

V gene: TRBV28
clone size: -
CDR3 protein: CASSSKTGSDEKLFF

V gene: TRBV18
clone size: once
CDR3 protein: CASSYDDRGHPGELFF

V gene: TRBV10-3
clone size: once
CDR3 protein: CAISESPLGTASYEQYF

V gene: TRBV7-9
clone size: -
CDR3 protein: CASSLATGGKKLFF

V gene: TRBV6-5
clone size: -
CDR3 protein: CASSGRDRGSPLHF

V gene: TRBV7-8
clone size: -
CDR3 protein: CASSRGYGELFF

V gene: TRBV6-5
clone size: -
CDR3 protein: CASSYSSPQGPEKLFF

V gene: TRBV5-1
clone size: -
CDR3 protein: CASSLVARVTEAFF

V gene: TRBV5-1
clone size: -
CDR3 protein: CASSLEPRANYGYTF

V gene: TRBV10-2
clone size: -
CDR3 protein: CASGTSGSGEQFF

V gene: TRBV19
clone size: once
CDR3 protein: CASSAILAGGSGELFF

V gene: TRBV5-1
clone size: -
CDR3 protein: CASSHQRGDTDTQYF

V gene: TRBV19
clone size: -
CDR3 protein: CASSGQIYEQYF

V gene: TRBV4-2
clone size: -
CDR3 protein: CASSLVGGATNEKLFF

V gene: TRBV13
clone size: -
CDR3 protein: CASSLSDSRSNYGYTF

V gene: TRBV28
clone size: -
CDR3 protein: CASSRTGAAWGGELFF

V gene: TRBV9
clone size: -
CDR3 protein: CASSDPLSGTENGHNEQFF

V gene: TRBV2
clone size: -
CDR3 protein: CASTQREWGYTF

V gene: TRBV5-1
clone size: -
CDR3 protein: CASSLGGQLSSYEQYF

V gene: TRBV7-2
clone size: -
CDR3 protein: CASSLEARDTEAFF

V gene: TRBV5-5
clone size: -
CDR3 protein: CASSLEGASNQPQHF